Below, 23 T cell receptor beta chains from the same sample are listed, as sequenced in a study of identical twins. In TCRdb, the 5' RACE reads were re-called with MiXCR into one record per CDR3 protein. The data contain about 340,000 distinct CDR3 sequences, 9% to 15% of them singletons. The same sample was also used in a study of yellow fever vaccine responses in identical twins.

Sequencing was done on a sample of CD8+ T cells sorted from blood. The receptors derive from a woman between 18 and 29 years old in good health.

On this clonotype: The junction departs from germline at one end; a sequencing error may be responsible. The chain joins TRBV3-1 to TRBJ2-2, with 11 bases aligning to TRBD2. The CDR3 spans 17 residues. Germline V gives CDR1 LGHDT, CDR2 YNNKEL (reference sequence). CDR3 bases: TGTGCCTGCAGGGCAACTGGACTAGCGGGTAACACCGGGGAGCTGTTTTTT. Protein product: CACRATGLAGNTGELFF.

The chain combines TRBV13 with TRBJ2-2, with a weak D call TRBD2 (6 bases). Looked up from germline, CDR1 is PRHDT and CDR2 is FYEKMQ (reference sequence). This CDR3 region has 13 residues. V lost 6 bases, J lost 7 bases, and 12 bases lay in between. Here the CDR3 DNA reads TGTGCCAGCAGGGGGGGAGCCGTCGGGGAGCTGTTTTTT. Protein sequence: CASRGGAVGELFF.

This clonotype was counted only a few times. CDR3 nucleotide sequence: TGCAGTGCTAGACACTACGTAGAGCAGTACTTC. Translated, it gives CSARHYVEQYF. This chain links TRBV20-1 with TRBJ2-7; D not resolved. The V gene's germline CDR1 is DFQATT and CDR2 SNEGSKA (reference sequence). V was shortened by 2 bases and J by 7 bases, with 9 bases between the two germline ends. The CDR3 spans 11 residues.

This clonotype was seen more than once but under ten times. The rearrangement links TRBV29-1 to TRBJ2-2, with D tentatively TRBD2 (6 bases). The CDR3 spans 15 residues. The germline CDR1 and CDR2 sequences are SQVTM and ANQGSEA. V shed 0 bases and J shed 2 bases, with 10 bases lying between them. The CDR3 nucleotides are TGCAGCGTTGAAGATCGGCGGGGTAACACCGGGGAGCTGTTTTTT. It specifies CSVEDRRGNTGELFF.

The V call is TRBV5-6, the J call TRBJ2-7, with 7 bases identical to TRBD1. V was pared by 1 base and J by 3 bases, with 10 bases of the junction left unmatched. CDR3 length: 16 residues. Germline V gives CDR1 SGHDT, CDR2 YYEEEE. The CDR3 region has the DNA TGTGCCAGCAGCTTGAGCCCACGCGACAGGGTCTACGAGCAGTACGTC. It encodes CASSLSPRDRVYEQYV.

This clonotype has just a few counts. The V and J genes are TRBV20-1 and TRBJ2-1, with 7 bases matching TRBD1. CDR3 length equals 14 residues. Germline-derived CDR1 and CDR2 are DFQATT and SNEGSKA (reference sequence). Trimming at V came to 4 bases and at J to 0 bases, leaving 3 bases not matched to a gene. The CDR3 DNA sequence: TGCAGTGCTAAGACAGGGAGCTCCTACAATGAGCAGTTCTTC. Translated, it gives CSAKTGSSYNEQFF.

This clonotype was observed a handful of times. V and J are TRBV12-3 or TRBV12-4 and TRBJ2-2; TRBD2 matches at 7 bases. The CDR3 has 12 amino acids. J gave up 6 bases and V 6 bases, and 1 base lay outside the gene matches. CDR3 protein: CASRAGSGELFF. For the CDR3, the DNA is TGTGCCAGCAGAGCGGGGTCCGGGGAGCTGTTTTTT.

The J gene is TRBJ1-2, the V gene TRBV11-2; D is undetermined. The ends were cut back, 5 bases at V and 6 bases at J, with 7 bases in the middle. This CDR3 is 11 amino acids long. CDR1 SGHAT and CDR2 FQNNGV come from the germline V gene. CDR3 nucleotide sequence: TGTGCCAGCAGCATGAGAGATGGCTACACCTTC. Protein sequence: CASSMRDGYTF.

This clonotype was seen repeatedly, ten times or more. The rearrangement joins TRBV7-8 to TRBJ2-7; D possibly corresponds to TRBD1 (6 bases). The CDR3 is 13 residues long. Germline-derived CDR1 and CDR2 are SGHVS and FQNEAQ. Trimming left V 0 bases short and J 6 bases short, with 9 bases between. The CDR3 protein is CASSLAGHREQYV. The CDR3 DNA follows: TGTGCCAGCAGCTTAGCGGGACATCGCGAGCAGTACGTC.

This clonotype was detected only a few times. The rearrangement links TRBV5-6 to TRBJ2-7; TRBD2 is a possible D gene (6 bases). The V end lost 0 bases, the J end lost 3 bases, and 13 bases lay between the germline ends. There are 15 residues in the CDR3. CDR1 and CDR2 (germline): SGHDT, YYEEEE. The CDR3 region has the DNA TGTGCCAGCAGCTTGGCCCCGCGGGACGACTACGAGCAGTACTTC. The encoded protein is CASSLAPRDDYEQYF. Full variable domain (missing parts from reference TRBV5-6 and TRBJ2-7): DAGVTQSPTHLIKTRGQQVTLRCSPKSGHDTVSWYQQALGQGPQFIFQYYEEEERQRGNFPDRFSGHQFPNYSSELNVNALLLGDSALYLCASSLAPRDDYEQYFGPGTRLTVT.

The V and J genes are TRBV7-6 and TRBJ2-2; D gene unclear. Germline CDR1 is SGHVS and CDR2 is FNYEAQ. The CDR3 spans 14 residues. V lost 4 bases and J 6 bases, leaving 12 bases between the germline ends. CDR3 protein: CASSSQKGSGELFF. The CDR3 nucleotides read TGTGCCAGCAGCTCACAAAAAGGTTCCGGGGAGCTGTTTTTT.

This clonotype was picked up a small number of times. The gene calls are TRBV6-6 and TRBJ2-1; D is unclear. The length of the CDR3 is 11 residues. The V and J ends lost 2 bases and 8 bases respectively, with 4 bases between them. Germline CDR1 reads MNHNY; CDR2 reads SVGAGI (reference sequence). CDR3 amino acids: CASSYGDEQFF. The CDR3 DNA reads TGTGCCAGCAGTTACGGGGATGAGCAGTTCTTC.

The chain employs TRBV18 and TRBJ1-4; D gene unclear. The V end was cut by 2 bases, the J end by 5 bases, with 9 bases between. The length of the CDR3 is 14 residues. The germline V gene has CDR1 KGHSH and CDR2 LQKENI. The CDR3 loop is CASSPSPMNEKLFF. CDR3 bases: TGTGCCAGCTCACCAAGCCCGATGAATGAAAAACTGTTTTTT.

The sample holds a few counts of this clonotype. The chain employs TRBV7-6 and TRBJ2-7; TRBD2 agrees at 7 bases. The CDR3 loop spans 14 amino acids. Germline V gives CDR1 SGHVS, CDR2 FNYEAQ. V trimming: 3 bases; J trimming: 7 bases; junction bases outside the gene matches: 9. The CDR3 DNA sequence: TGTGCCAGCAGCTTGGGGGGGATGGAGGAGGAGCAGTACTTC. It yields the protein CASSLGGMEEEQYF.

CDR3 sequence reads: CASSGLAGRYNEQFF. The DNA of the CDR3 is TGTGCCAGTAGTGGACTAGCGGGACGCTACAATGAGCAGTTCTTC. This chain uses TRBV19 with TRBJ2-1; 12 bases line up with TRBD2. The ends lost 5 bases at V and 3 bases at J; junction bases unmatched: 2. The CDR3 sequence is 15 residues long. From germline, CDR1 is LNHDA and CDR2 SQIVND (reference sequence).

This clonotype was recorded a few times. The chain couples TRBV21-1 to TRBJ2-7. TRBV21-1 corresponds to a pseudogene. There are 11 residues in the CDR3. The DNA of the CDR3 is TGTGCCAGCAGCAAAGACTACGAGCAGTACGTC. This translates into CASSKDYEQYV.

This clonotype was counted between two and nine times. This chain uses TRBV4-1 with TRBJ1-2; perhaps TRBD1 as D (5 bases). CDR3 length: 15 amino acids. V lost 0 bases and J 4 bases, leaving 12 bases between the germline ends. Germline assignment: CDR1 MGHRA and CDR2 YSYEKL. The CDR3: CASSQDGGGSYGYTF. The CDR3 DNA reads TGCGCCAGCAGCCAAGATGGGGGGGGATCCTATGGCTACACCTTC.

The chain couples TRBV20-1 to TRBJ1-2, with D unclear. V was trimmed by 6 bases and J by 2 bases, leaving 10 bases between them. There are 12 residues in the CDR3. Germline assignment: CDR1 DFQATT and CDR2 SNEGSKA (reference sequence). CDR3 in DNA: TGCAGTGCGAAGACCCAAAACTATGGCTACACCTTC. Its protein is CSAKTQNYGYTF.

This clonotype was counted many times. The rearrangement links TRBV12-3 or TRBV12-4 to TRBJ2-6, with D hard to call. This CDR3 region has 15 residues. Trimming shortened V by 1 base and J by 2 bases, and 6 bases separated the two germline ends. The chain's CDR3 is CASSLGGPGANVLTF. CDR3 DNA: TGTGCCAGCAGTTTAGGTGGGCCTGGGGCCAACGTCCTGACTTTC.

In its sample, this clonotype was seen a few times. The chain combines TRBV11-2 with TRBJ2-7, with 8 bases aligning to TRBD2. CDR3 size: 15 residues. Germline loops: CDR1 SGHAT, CDR2 FQNNGV. With V trimmed by 7 bases and J by 2 bases, 10 bases remained unmatched. The CDR3 coding sequence is TGTGCCAGCACCCCACGAGATAGCGGGGCCTACGAGCAGTACTTC. It encodes CASTPRDSGAYEQYF.

This clonotype was picked up a small number of times. V usage is TRBV25-1 and J usage is TRBJ2-2; 7 nucleotides align to TRBD2. CDR1 is MGHDK and CDR2 is SYGVNS in the germline V gene. J was trimmed by 7 bases and V by 8 bases; bases with no gene match: 4. The CDR3 covers 12 residues. The CDR3, as DNA: TGTGCCAGCGCCCCGGGGGGCGGGGAGCTGTTTTTT. This codes for CASAPGGGELFF.

V is TRBV6-5 and J is TRBJ2-2, with D unresolved. CDR1 and CDR2 from the germline V gene are MNHEY and SVGAGI. This CDR3 has 14 residues. Trimming removed 0 bases at V and 8 bases at J, with 10 bases between. The CDR3 sequence: CASSYSKARGELFF. The CDR3 DNA is TGTGCCAGCAGTTACTCGAAAGCACGGGGGGAGCTGTTTTTT.

This clonotype was observed a few times. CDR3 DNA sequence: TGTGCCAGCAGCGTGGGACAGGCGGCCTACGAGCAGTACTTC. Translated, it gives CASSVGQAAYEQYF. The chain uses TRBV11-2 and TRBJ2-7; TRBD1 matches 8 bases. The CDR3 sequence is 14 residues long. Germline CDR1 and CDR2: SGHAT and FQNNGV. Trimming took 5 bases from V and 2 from J; bases not matched to a gene: 5.